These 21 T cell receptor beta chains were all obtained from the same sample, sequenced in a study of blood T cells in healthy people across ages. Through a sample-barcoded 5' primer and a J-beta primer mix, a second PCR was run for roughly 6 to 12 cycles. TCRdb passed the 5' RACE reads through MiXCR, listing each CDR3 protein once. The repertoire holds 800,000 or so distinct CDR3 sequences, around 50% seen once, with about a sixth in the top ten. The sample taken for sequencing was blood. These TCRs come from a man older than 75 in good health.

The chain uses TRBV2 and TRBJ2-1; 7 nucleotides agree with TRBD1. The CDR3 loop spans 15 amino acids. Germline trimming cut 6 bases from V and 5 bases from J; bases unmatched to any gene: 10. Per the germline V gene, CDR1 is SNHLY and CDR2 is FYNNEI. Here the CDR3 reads CASRNRDSGDNEQFF. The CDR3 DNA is TGTGCCAGCAGGAACCGGGACAGCGGAGACAATGAGCAGTTCTTC.

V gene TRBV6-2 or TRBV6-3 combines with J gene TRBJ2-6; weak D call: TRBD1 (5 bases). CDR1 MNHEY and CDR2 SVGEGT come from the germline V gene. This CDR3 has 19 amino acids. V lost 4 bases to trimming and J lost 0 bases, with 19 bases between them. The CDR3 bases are TGTGCCAGCAGTTTGACAGATACACAGCTTATCTCTGGGGCCAACGTCCTGACTTTC. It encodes CASSLTDTQLISGANVLTF.

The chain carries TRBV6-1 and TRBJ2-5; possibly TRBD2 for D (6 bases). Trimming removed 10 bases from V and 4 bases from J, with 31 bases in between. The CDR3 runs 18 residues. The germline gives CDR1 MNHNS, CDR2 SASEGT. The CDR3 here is CATIYLGGPSTLPETQYF. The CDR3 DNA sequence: TGTGCCACTATCTACTTGGGGGGACCCTCGACCTTACCAGAGACCCAGTACTTC.

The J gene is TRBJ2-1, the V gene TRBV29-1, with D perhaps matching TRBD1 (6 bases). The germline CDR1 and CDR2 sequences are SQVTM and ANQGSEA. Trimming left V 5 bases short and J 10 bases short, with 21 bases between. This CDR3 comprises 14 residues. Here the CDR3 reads CSVNRGGMPHEQFF. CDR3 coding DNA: TGCAGCGTTAACCGAGGGGGTATGCCCCACGAGCAGTTCTTC.

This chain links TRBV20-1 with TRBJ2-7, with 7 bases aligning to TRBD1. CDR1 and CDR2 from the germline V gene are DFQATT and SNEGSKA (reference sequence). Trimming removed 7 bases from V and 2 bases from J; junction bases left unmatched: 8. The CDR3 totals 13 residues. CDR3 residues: CSVKVQGAYEQYF. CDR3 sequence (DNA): TGCAGTGTTAAGGTGCAGGGGGCCTACGAGCAGTACTTC.

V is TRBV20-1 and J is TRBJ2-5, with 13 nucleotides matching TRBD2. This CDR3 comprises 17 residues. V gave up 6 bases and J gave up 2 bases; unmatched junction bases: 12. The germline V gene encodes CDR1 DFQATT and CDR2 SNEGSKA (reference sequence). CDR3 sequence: CSATTGTSGTQQETQYF. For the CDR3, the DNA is TGCAGTGCCACCACCGGGACTAGCGGGACCCAACAAGAGACCCAGTACTTC.

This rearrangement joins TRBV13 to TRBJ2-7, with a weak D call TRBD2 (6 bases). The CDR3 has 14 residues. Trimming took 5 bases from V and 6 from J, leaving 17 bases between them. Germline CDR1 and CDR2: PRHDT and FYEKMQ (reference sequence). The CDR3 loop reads CASSLEGIGAEQYF. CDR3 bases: TGTGCCAGCAGCCTGGAGGGGATAGGTGCCGAGCAGTACTTC.

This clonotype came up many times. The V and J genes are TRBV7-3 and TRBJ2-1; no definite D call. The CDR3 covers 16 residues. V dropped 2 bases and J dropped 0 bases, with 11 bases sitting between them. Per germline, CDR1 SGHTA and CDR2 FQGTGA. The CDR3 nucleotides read TGTGCCAGCAGCTTAGAACACTCGAGCTCCTACAATGAGCAGTTCTTC. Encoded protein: CASSLEHSSSYNEQFF.

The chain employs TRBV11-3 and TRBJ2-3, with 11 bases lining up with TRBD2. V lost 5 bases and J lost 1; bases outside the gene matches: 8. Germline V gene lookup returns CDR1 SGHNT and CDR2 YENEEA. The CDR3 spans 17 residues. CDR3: CASSRRTSGSGTDTQYF. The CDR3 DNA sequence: TGTGCCAGCAGCCGCCGGACTAGCGGGTCGGGCACAGATACGCAGTATTTT.

CDR3 protein: CSASGLTGTKSNQPQHF. The CDR3 coding sequence is TGCAGTGCTAGTGGTTTAACCGGGACCAAGAGCAATCAGCCCCAGCATTTT. V and J are TRBV20-1 and TRBJ1-5, with D perhaps TRBD1 (5 bases). The V gene's germline CDR1 is DFQATT and CDR2 SNEGSKA (reference sequence). The CDR3 runs to 17 residues. Trimming pared 3 bases from V and 1 base from J, leaving 19 bases between.

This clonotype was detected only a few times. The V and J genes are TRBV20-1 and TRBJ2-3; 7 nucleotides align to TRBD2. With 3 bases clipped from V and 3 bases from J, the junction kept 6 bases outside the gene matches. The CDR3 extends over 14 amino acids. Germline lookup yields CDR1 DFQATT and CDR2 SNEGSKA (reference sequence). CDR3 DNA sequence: TGCAGTGCTAGCTGGACTAGTAGTACAGATACGCAGTATTTT. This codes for CSASWTSSTDTQYF.

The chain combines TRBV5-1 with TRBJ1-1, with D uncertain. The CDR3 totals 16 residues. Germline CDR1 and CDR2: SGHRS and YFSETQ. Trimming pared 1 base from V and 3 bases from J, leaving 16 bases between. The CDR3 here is CASSLSTGAMDTEAFF. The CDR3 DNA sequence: TGCGCCAGCAGCTTGTCAACGGGAGCGATGGACACTGAAGCTTTCTTT.

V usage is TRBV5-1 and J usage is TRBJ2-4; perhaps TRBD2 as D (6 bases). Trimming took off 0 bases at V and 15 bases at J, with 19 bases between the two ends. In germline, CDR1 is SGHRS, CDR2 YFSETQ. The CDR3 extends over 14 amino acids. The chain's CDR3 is CASSLEAGAPEGYF. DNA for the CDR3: TGCGCCAGCAGCTTGGAAGCGGGCGCCCCAGAAGGGTACTTC.

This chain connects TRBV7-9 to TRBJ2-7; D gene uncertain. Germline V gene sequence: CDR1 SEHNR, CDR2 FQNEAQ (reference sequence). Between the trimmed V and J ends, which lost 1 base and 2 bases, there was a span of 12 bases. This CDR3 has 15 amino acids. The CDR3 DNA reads TGTGCCAGCAGCTTAGGTCGCGCTGGTACCTACGAGCAGTACTTC. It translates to CASSLGRAGTYEQYF.

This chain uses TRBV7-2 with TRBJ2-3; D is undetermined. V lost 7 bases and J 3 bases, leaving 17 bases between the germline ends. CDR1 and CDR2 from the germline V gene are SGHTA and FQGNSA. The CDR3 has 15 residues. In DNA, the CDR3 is TGTGCCAGCACCCAATCTGGGATAGGGACAGATACGCAGTATTTT. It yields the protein CASTQSGIGTDTQYF.

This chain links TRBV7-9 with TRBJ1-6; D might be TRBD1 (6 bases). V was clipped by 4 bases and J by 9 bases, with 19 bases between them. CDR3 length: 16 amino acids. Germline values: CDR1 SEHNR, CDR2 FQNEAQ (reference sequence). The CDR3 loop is CASSSAGDGITSPLHF. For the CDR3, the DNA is TGTGCCAGCAGCTCCGCAGGGGATGGGATAACTTCACCCCTCCACTTT.

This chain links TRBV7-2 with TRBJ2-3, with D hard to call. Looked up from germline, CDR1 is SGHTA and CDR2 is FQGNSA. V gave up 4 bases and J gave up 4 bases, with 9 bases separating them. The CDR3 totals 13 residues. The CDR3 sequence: CASSSNSPDTQYF. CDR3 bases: TGTGCCAGCAGCTCGAATTCCCCAGATACGCAGTATTTT.

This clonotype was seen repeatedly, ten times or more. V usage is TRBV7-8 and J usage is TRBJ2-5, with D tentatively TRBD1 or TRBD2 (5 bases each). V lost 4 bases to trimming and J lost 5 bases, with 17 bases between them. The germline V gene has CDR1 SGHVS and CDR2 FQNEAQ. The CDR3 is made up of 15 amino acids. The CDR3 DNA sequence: TGTGCCAGCAGCTCCCCTAGCCCGGGGCATGAGACCCAGTACTTC. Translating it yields CASSSPSPGHETQYF.

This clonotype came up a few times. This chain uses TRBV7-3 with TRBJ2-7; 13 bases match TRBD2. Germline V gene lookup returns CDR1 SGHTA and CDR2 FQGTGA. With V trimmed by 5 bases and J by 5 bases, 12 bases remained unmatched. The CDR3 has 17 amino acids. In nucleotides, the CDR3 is TGTGCCAGCAGCCCCCGCCCAACTAGCGGGAGGGCCCACGAGCAGTACTTC. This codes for CASSPRPTSGRAHEQYF.

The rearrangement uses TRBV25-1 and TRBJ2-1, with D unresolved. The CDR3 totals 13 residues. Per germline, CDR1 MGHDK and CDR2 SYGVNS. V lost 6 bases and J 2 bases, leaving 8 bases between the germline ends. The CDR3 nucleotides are TGTGCCAGCAGGGACGGTCCCTACAATGAGCAGTTCTTC. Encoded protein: CASRDGPYNEQFF.

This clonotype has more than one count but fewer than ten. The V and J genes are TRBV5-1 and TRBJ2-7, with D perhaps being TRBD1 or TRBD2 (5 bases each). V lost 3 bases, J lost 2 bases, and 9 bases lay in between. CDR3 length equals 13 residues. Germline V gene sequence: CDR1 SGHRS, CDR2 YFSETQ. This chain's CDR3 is CASSWDGTYEQYF. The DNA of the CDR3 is TGCGCCAGCAGCTGGGACGGGACCTACGAGCAGTACTTC.